One and the same sample provided the 15 T cell receptor beta chains below, sequenced in a study of blood T cell repertoires in COVID-19. Assay: immunoSEQ multiplex PCR; the TCRdb copy retains only in-frame clones and omits some. The table shows tens of thousands of clones, with 90% occurring only once. Specimen: peripheral blood. These receptors were obtained from a human donor in a cohort sampled during active COVID-19.

V is TRBV28 and J is TRBJ2-3; D call uncertain. Trimming took off 6 bases at V and 1 base at J, with 8 bases between the two ends. This CDR3 region has 13 residues. Germline CDR1 and CDR2: MDHEN and SYDVKM. The CDR3 nucleotides are TGTGCCAGCAGCCGCGCGGGCACAGATACGCAGTATTTT. It translates to CASSRAGTDTQYF.

The chain couples TRBV30 to TRBJ2-7; D remains ambiguous. Trimming took off 2 bases at V and 1 base at J, with 9 bases between the two ends. The length of the CDR3 is 13 residues. The germline V gene encodes CDR1 GTSNPN and CDR2 SVGIG (reference sequence). The CDR3 DNA reads as TGTGCCTGGAGTCTATCAGCGTCCTACGAGCAGTACTTC. Translating it yields CAWSLSASYEQYF.

The rearrangement joins TRBV9 to TRBJ1-1; possibly TRBD1 for D (6 bases). V dropped 3 bases and J dropped 1 base, with 13 bases sitting between them. This CDR3 has 15 amino acids. Germline V gene lookup returns CDR1 SGDLS and CDR2 YYNGEE. The CDR3 nucleotides read TGTGCCAGCAGCGCGTACTGGGACAAGAACACTGAAGCTTTCTTT. It translates to CASSAYWDKNTEAFF.

V gene TRBV3-1 (or the pseudogene TRBV3-2) combines with J gene TRBJ1-2, with no clear D. The germline V gene encodes CDR1 LGHDT and CDR2 YNNKEL (reference sequence). The CDR3 sequence is 15 residues long. V shed 0 bases and J shed 7 bases, with 15 bases lying between them. CDR3 nucleotides: TGTGCCAGCAGCCAAGATACGACGGGGTATGGTGGCTACACCTTC. This translates into CASSQDTTGYGGYTF.

This chain joins TRBV5-8 and TRBJ1-1; 8 bases line up with TRBD1. Trimming took 4 bases from V and 3 from J; bases not matched to a gene: 5. The germline V gene has CDR1 SGHTS and CDR2 YDEGEE. The CDR3 consists of 14 residues. The CDR3 spells CASSLTGADTEAFF. CDR3 bases: TGTGCCAGCAGCCTGACAGGGGCGGACACTGAAGCTTTCTTT.

A single count supports this clone. The chain couples TRBV19 to TRBJ2-1; 11 bases are a match to TRBD2. The CDR3 has 15 amino acids. V trimming: 6 bases; J trimming: 4 bases; junction bases outside the gene matches: 5. Per germline, CDR1 LNHDA and CDR2 SQIVND (reference sequence). This CDR3 is CASSPGTSGYNEQFF. The CDR3 nucleotides are TGTGCCAGTAGCCCCGGGACTAGCGGTTACAATGAGCAGTTCTTC.

This clone was seen just once. The chain has TRBV15 and TRBJ1-4; the match to TRBD1 covers 10 bases. The CDR3 is 15 residues long. V dropped 3 bases and J dropped 5; count of bases not matched to a gene: 3. CDR1 and CDR2 (germline): LNHNV, YYDKDF (reference sequence). The DNA for the CDR3 is TGTGCCACCAGCAGGTGGACAGGGGGAAATGAAAAACTGTTTTTT. Translated: CATSRWTGGNEKLFF.

The chain is built from TRBV7-3 and TRBJ2-1; TRBD1 is a possible D gene (6 bases). The CDR3 sequence is 15 residues long. Per germline, CDR1 SGHTA and CDR2 FQGTGA. Trimming took off 0 bases at V and 3 bases at J, with 9 bases between the two ends. The chain's CDR3 is CASSLTSGHYNEQFF. CDR3 DNA sequence: TGTGCCAGCAGCTTAACGTCGGGACACTACAATGAGCAGTTCTTC.

The genes are TRBV29-1 and TRBJ1-2; D is ambiguous. Germline CDR1 is SQVTM and CDR2 is ANQGSEA. The CDR3 has 15 residues. V lost 3 bases, J lost 6 bases, and 20 bases lay in between. This chain's CDR3 is CSVEASKETYHGYTF. The CDR3 DNA is TGCAGCGTTGAGGCTTCGAAGGAGACCTACCATGGCTACACCTTC.

The table lists this clone with a count of one. The chain uses TRBV15 and TRBJ1-2; TRBD1 is a possible D gene (6 bases). The germline V and J ends were trimmed by 3 bases and 3 bases, with 8 bases remaining between them. This CDR3 comprises 13 residues. The germline gives CDR1 LNHNV, CDR2 YYDKDF (reference sequence). In DNA, the CDR3 is TGTGCCACCAGCAGGGACAGATACTATGGCTACACCTTC. This translates into CATSRDRYYGYTF.

The V call is TRBV4-2, the J call TRBJ2-1, with D maybe TRBD2 (7 bases). Between the trimmed V and J ends, which lost 6 bases and 4 bases, there was a span of 16 bases. CDR1 LGHNA and CDR2 YNFKEQ come from the germline V gene. The CDR3 is made up of 15 amino acids. The CDR3: CASREPGGPYNEQFF. In nucleotides, the CDR3 is TGTGCCAGCAGGGAACCGGGGGGCCCATACAATGAGCAGTTCTTC.

The rearrangement links TRBV19 to TRBJ1-5; D possibly corresponds to TRBD1 (5 bases). Germline V CDR1 and CDR2: LNHDA, SQIVND (reference sequence). The CDR3 is made up of 19 amino acids. V lost 4 bases and J 0 bases, leaving 22 bases between the germline ends. CDR3 in DNA: TGTGCCAGTAGTAATGCAGGCGGGACTGTGCCATATAGCAATCAGCCCCAGCATTTT. Protein sequence: CASSNAGGTVPYSNQPQHF.

The genes are TRBV11-1 and TRBJ2-2; D gene ambiguous. The CDR3 spans 12 residues. Germline loops: CDR1 SGHAT, CDR2 FQDESV (reference sequence). V was shortened by 4 bases and J by 6 bases, with 6 bases between the two germline ends. CDR3 residues: CASSSSSGELFF. The CDR3 region has the DNA TGTGCCAGCAGCTCCTCCTCCGGGGAGCTGTTTTTT.

The table lists this clone with a count of one. CDR3 sequence: CASSQDGDSGGELFF. The DNA for the CDR3 is TGCGCCAGCAGCCAAGATGGGGACAGTGGCGGGGAGCTGTTTTTT. This chain uses TRBV4-3 with TRBJ2-2; 7 bases agree with TRBD1. There are 15 residues in the CDR3. The J segment lost 7 bases and the V segment lost 0 bases, leaving 5 bases of the junction unmatched. Germline V gene data show CDR1 as LGHNA and CDR2 as YSLEER.

The gene calls are TRBV7-9 and TRBJ2-2, with a tentative D call TRBD2 (6 bases). Trimming took off 6 bases at V and 5 bases at J, with 13 bases between the two ends. Germline V lookup: CDR1 SEHNR, CDR2 FQNEAQ (reference sequence). The CDR3 length is 14 residues. The CDR3: CASRGGEGTGELFF. The DNA of the CDR3 is TGTGCCAGCAGGGGAGGCGAGGGGACCGGGGAGCTGTTTTTT.